This TCR beta chain originates from a study of CD8+ T cells in alopecia areata. Overall study findings and caveats: Higher clonality than in normal scalp was seen in lesional scalp, especially alopecia totalis/universalis.

With regard to this clone: The antigen remains unidentified.

RNA was isolated and reverse transcribed to cDNA, the sequencing template. Sequencing was performed with immunoSEQ multiplex PCR; in TCRdb, only in-frame clones are kept and a portion is missing. This repertoire shows 180,000 or so clones, less than 80% found once; its top ten account for over 10%. This CDR3 region has 18 residues. CDR1 SQVTM and CDR2 ANQGSEA come from the germline V gene. V dropped 3 bases and J dropped 2 bases, with 25 bases sitting between them. This clonotype was obtained from a human donor with alopecia areata. The chain employs TRBV29-1 and TRBJ2-5; the D gene is possibly TRBD2 (6 bases). The sample consisted of CD8+ T cells sorted from blood, taken at week 0. The CDR3 sequence: CSVEEWLASRLVQETQYF. CDR3 DNA: TGCAGCGTTGAGGAGTGGCTAGCGAGTCGTTTGGTTCAAGAGACCCAGTACTTC.